Here is one T cell receptor beta chain with its context. Its specific antigen is unknown. Base qualities were left out, and no much larger clone turns up one base away. In the paper's terms, the treatment or condition label means: allogeneic hematopoietic cell transplantation with graft depleted of TCRalphabeta T cells and CD19 B cells. The children who served as transplant recipients had been given grafts of TCRalphabeta/CD19-depleted allogeneic hematopoietic cells. V sheds 6 bases and J sheds 0 bases, leaving 14 bases between their ends. CDR1 and CDR2, looked up from the germline V gene, are KGHSH and LQKENI. Including the terminal cysteine and phenylalanine, the CDR3 comprises 15 residues. Of all the DNA, just the CDR3 is kept, 45 bases in frame from base 1. The data were obtained in a study of T-cell reconstitution after alpha-beta-depleted transplantation in children (dated by TCRdb to about 2016). Notes on the research overall: T-cell immune reconstitution after TCRalphabeta/CD19-depleted allogeneic hematopoietic cell transplantation in children was quantitatively tracked in the study by means of TCR repertoire profiling. The paper as a whole reports these results and caveats: In some patients, high TCRbeta diversity at day 60 was attributed to recipient T cells and intrathymic progenitors that had survived conditioning. Hyperexpanded clone frequencies declined over subsequent months; after one year, T-cell counts and TCRbeta diversity were mostly attributed to newly produced T cells. About two months after transplant, the apparently early recovery of alphabetaT-cell counts reportedly depended on just several hundred clones that had expanded rapidly and came from non-depleted graft cells.

Library creation used PCR. Instrument on record: Illumina HiSeq 2500. TCR library preparation used molecular barcoding, with unique molecular identifiers applied to normalize quantification of the TCRbeta repertoire. TCRdb trimmed the raw reads at Q25, called clones with MiXCR and kept productive beta chains. Rows with one shared CDR3 protein collapse into an entry with the most common genes and DNA. Recorded for this sample are about 900,000 distinct CDR3 sequences; about 31% of them occurred a single time. The top ten clones comprise roughly 30% of the sample. This receptor chain uses TRBV18 and TRBJ1-2, with an unclear D gene assignment. The sequences come from PBMCs, mostly from graft donor cells, collected 360 days after TCRalphabeta/CD19-depleted stem cell transplant. This TCR was recovered from a boy under two years old who had a stem cell transplant for SCID, so the T cells may come from the graft donor. The CDR3 protein sequence reads: CASSEGIHANYGYTF. Here is the DNA: TGTGCCAGCTCCGAGGGAATTCATGCTAACTATGGCTACACCTTC.